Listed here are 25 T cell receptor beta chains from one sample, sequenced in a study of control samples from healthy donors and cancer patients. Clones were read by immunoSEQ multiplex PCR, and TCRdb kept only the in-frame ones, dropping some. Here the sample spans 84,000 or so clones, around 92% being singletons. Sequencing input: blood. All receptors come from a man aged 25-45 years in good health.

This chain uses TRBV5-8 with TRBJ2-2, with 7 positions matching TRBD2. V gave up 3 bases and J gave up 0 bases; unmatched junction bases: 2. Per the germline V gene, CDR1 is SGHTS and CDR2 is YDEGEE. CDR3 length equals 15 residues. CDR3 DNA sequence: TGTGCCAGCAGCTCGGGACTACCGAACACCGGGGAGCTGTTTTTT. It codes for CASSSGLPNTGELFF.

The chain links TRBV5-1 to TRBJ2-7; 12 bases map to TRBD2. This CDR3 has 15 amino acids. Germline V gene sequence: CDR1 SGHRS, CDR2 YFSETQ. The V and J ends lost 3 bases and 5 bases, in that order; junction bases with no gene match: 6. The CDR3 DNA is TGCGCCAGCAGCTCACGACTAGCGGGGGTACACGAGCAGTACTTC. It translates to CASSSRLAGVHEQYF.

In nucleotides, the CDR3 is TGTGCCAGTAGTTCCTCCGGGACCTTGGTTTCACCCCTCCACTTT. Its translation is CASSSSGTLVSPLHF. The V gene is TRBV19, the J gene TRBJ1-6, with TRBD1 as a possible D gene (5 bases). In germline, CDR1 is LNHDA, CDR2 SQIVND (reference sequence). The length of the CDR3 is 15 residues. Trimming left V 5 bases short and J 9 bases short, with 17 bases between.

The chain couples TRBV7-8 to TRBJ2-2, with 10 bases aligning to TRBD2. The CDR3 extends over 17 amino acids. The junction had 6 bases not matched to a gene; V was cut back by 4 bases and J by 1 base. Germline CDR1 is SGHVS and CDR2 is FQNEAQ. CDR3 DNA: TGTGCCAGCAGCTCCCGGTCTAGCGGGGGGAACACCGGGGAGCTGTTTTTT. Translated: CASSSRSSGGNTGELFF.

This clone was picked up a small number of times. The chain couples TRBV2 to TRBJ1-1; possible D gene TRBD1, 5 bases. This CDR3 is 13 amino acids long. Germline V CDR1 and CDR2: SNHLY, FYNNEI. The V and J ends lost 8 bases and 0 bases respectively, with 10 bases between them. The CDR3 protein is CASPGEMNTEAFF. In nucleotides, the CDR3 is TGTGCCAGCCCGGGGGAGATGAACACTGAAGCTTTCTTT.

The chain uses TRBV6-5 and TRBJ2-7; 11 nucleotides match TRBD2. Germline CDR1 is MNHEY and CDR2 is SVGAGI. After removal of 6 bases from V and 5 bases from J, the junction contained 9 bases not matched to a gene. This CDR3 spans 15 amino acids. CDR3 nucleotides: TGTGCCAGCAGCAAACTAGCGGGAGAGTCCCACGAGCAGTACTTC. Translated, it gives CASSKLAGESHEQYF.

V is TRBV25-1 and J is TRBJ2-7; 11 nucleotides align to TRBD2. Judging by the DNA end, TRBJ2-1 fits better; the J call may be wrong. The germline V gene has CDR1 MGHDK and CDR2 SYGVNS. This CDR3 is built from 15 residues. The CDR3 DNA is TGTGCCAGTGCGACTAGCGGGAATTCCTACAATGAGCAGTTCTTC. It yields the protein CASATSGNSYNEQFF.

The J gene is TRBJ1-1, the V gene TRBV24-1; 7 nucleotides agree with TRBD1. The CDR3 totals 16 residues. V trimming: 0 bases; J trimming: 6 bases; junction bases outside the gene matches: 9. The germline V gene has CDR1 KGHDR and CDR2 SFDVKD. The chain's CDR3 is CATSDLQNRGGSEAFF. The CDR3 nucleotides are TGTGCCACCAGTGATTTGCAAAACAGGGGTGGCTCTGAAGCTTTCTTT.

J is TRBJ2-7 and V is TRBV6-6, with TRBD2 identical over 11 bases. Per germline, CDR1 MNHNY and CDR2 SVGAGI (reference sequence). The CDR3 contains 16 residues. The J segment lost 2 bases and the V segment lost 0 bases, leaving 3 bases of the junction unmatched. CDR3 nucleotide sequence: TGTGCCAGCAGTTACTCAGGGACTAGCGGTCCCTACGAGCAGTACTTC. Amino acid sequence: CASSYSGTSGPYEQYF.

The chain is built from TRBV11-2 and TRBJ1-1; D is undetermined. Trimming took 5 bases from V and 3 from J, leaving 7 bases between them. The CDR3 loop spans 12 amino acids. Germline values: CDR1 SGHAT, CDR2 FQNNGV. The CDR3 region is CASSHWDTEAFF. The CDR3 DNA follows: TGTGCCAGCAGCCACTGGGACACTGAAGCTTTCTTT.

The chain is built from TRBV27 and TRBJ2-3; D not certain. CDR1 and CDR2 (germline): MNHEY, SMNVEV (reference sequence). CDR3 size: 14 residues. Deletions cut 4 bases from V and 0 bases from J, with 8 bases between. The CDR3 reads CASSWRFSTDTQYF. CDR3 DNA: TGTGCCAGCAGTTGGCGGTTTAGCACAGATACGCAGTATTTT.

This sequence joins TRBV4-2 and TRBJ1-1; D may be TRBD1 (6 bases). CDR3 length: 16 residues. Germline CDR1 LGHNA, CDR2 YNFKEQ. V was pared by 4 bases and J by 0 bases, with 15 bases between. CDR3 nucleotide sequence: TGTGCCAGCAGCCCGAGGGGGACATCCATGAACACTGAAGCTTTCTTT. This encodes CASSPRGTSMNTEAFF.

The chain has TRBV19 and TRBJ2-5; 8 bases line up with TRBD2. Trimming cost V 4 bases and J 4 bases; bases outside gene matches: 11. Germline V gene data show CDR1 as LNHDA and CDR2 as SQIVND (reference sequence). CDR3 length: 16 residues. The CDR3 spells CASSTLGAGETETQYF. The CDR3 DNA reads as TGTGCCAGTAGTACCCTAGGAGCGGGAGAAACAGAGACCCAGTACTTC.

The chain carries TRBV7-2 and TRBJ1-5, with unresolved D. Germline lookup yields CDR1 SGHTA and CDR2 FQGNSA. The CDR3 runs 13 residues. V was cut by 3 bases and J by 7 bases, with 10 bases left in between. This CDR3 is CASSLYLAQPQHF. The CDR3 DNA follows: TGTGCCAGCAGCTTGTACTTAGCGCAGCCCCAGCATTTT.

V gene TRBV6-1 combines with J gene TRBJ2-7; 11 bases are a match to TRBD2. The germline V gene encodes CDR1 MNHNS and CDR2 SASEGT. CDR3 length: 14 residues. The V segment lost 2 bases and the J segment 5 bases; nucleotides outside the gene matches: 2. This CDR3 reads CASSEYSGRDEQYF. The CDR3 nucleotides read TGTGCCAGCAGTGAATATAGCGGGAGGGACGAGCAGTACTTC.

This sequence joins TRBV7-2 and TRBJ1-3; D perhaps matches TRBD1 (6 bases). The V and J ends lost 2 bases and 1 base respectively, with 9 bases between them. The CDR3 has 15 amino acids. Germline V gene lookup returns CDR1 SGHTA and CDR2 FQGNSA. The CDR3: CASSLNTGSGNTIYF. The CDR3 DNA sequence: TGTGCCAGCAGCTTAAACACAGGGTCTGGAAACACCATATATTTT.

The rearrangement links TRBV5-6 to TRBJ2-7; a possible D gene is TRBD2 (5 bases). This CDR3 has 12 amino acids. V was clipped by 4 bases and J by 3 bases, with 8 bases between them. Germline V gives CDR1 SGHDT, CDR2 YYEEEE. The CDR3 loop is CASSVGSYEQYF. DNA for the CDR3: TGTGCCAGCAGCGTAGGGAGCTACGAGCAGTACTTC. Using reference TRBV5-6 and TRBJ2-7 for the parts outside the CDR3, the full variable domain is DAGVTQSPTHLIKTRGQQVTLRCSPKSGHDTVSWYQQALGQGPQFIFQYYEEEERQRGNFPDRFSGHQFPNYSSELNVNALLLGDSALYLCASSVGSYEQYFGPGTRLTVT.

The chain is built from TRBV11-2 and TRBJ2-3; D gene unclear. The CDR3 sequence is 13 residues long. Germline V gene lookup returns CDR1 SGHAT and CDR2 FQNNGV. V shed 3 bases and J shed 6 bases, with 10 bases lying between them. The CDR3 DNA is TGTGCCAGCAGCTTCTCGAGAATGGATACGCAGTATTTT. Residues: CASSFSRMDTQYF.

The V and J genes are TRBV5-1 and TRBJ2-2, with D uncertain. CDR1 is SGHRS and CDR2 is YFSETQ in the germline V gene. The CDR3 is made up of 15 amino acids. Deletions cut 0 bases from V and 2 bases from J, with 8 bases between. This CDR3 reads CASSLDSYNTGELFF. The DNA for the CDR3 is TGCGCCAGCAGCTTGGACTCCTATAACACCGGGGAGCTGTTTTTT.

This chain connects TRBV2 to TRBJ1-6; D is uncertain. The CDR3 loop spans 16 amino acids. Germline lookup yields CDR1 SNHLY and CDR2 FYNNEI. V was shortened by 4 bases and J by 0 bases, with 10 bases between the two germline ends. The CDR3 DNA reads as TGTGCCAGCAGTGCCGCTTCAAGCTCCTATAATTCACCCCTCCACTTT. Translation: CASSAASSSYNSPLHF.

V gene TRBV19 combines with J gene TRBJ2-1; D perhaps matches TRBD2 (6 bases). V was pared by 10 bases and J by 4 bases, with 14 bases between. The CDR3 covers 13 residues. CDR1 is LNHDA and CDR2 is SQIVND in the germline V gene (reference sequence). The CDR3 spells CATIGDSYNEQFF. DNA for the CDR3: TGTGCCACTATAGGGGACTCGTACAATGAGCAGTTCTTC.

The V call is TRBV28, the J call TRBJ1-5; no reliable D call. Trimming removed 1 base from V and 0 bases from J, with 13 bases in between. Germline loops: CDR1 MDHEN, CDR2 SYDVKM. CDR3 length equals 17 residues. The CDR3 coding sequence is TGTGCCAGCAGTTTATACCAGGAGATATATAGCAATCAGCCCCAGCATTTT. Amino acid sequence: CASSLYQEIYSNQPQHF. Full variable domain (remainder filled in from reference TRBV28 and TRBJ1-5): DVKVTQSSRYLVKRTGEKVFLECVQDMDHENMFWYRQDPGLGLRLIYFSYDVKMKEKGDIPEGYSVSREKKERFSLILESASTNQTSMYLCASSLYQEIYSNQPQHFGDGTRLSIL.

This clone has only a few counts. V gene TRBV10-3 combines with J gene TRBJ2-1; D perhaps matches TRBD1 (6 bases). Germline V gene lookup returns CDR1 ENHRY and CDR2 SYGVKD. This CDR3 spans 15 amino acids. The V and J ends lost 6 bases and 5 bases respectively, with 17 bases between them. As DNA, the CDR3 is TGTGCCATCAGAAAGACAGGACAAATGAACAATGAGCAGTTCTTC. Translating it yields CAIRKTGQMNNEQFF.

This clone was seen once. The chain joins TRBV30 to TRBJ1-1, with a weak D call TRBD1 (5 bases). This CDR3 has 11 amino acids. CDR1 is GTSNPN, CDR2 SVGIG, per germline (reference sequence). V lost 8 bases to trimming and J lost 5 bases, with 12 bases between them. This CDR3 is CARGAGTEAFF. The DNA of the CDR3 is TGTGCCCGAGGGGCAGGTACTGAAGCTTTCTTT.

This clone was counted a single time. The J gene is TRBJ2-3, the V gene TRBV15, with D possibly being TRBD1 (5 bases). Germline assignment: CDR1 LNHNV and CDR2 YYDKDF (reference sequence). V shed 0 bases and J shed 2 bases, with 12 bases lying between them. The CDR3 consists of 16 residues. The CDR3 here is CATSRETASDTDTQYF. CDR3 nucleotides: TGTGCCACCAGCAGAGAGACAGCATCCGACACAGATACGCAGTATTTT.